This T cell receptor beta chain was obtained from a study of response to subunit inactivated influenza vaccine. One entry per CDR3 protein results from TCRdb running MiXCR on the RT-PCR reads. The table includes about 780,000 distinct CDR3 sequences, about a fifth detected once. The CDR3 runs 16 residues. The J segment lost 2 bases and the V segment lost 6 bases, leaving 8 bases of the junction unmatched. CDR1 is SNHLY and CDR2 is FYNNEI in the germline V gene. In regard to this clonotype: Its specificity is unknown.

Study findings and constraints: It was the authors' suggestion that each seasonal influenza vaccination recruits few new T cells.

This clonotype was sampled from a man aged 45-65 years who received an inactivated influenza vaccine. V gene TRBV2 combines with J gene TRBJ2-3; 10 nucleotides match TRBD2. The sample was PBMCs from blood, taken around 5 days after vaccination. DNA for the CDR3: TGTGCCAGCAGCGACCACCTAGCGGGGGCCACAGATACGCAGTATTTT. Protein sequence: CASSDHLAGATDTQYF.